The clone carrying this T cell receptor (beta chain) was counted once. Profiling relied on immunoSEQ multiplex PCR, and the TCRdb table lists in-frame clones only, not all of them. Among about 59,000 clones, 84% were seen once, and the ten largest hold more than 25%. Trimming shortened V by 1 base and J by 8 bases, and 13 bases separated the two germline ends. CDR3 length: 14 amino acids. Looked up from germline, CDR1 is SGHRS and CDR2 is YFSETQ. The sample belongs to a study of OX40 agonist ivuxolimab in advanced cancers. Sequenced here: CD4+ or CD8+ T cells sorted from blood, sampled in a trial of the OX40 agonist ivuxolimab. The chain carries TRBV5-1 and TRBJ2-1, with D maybe TRBD1 (6 bases). This TCR came from an adult with an advanced solid tumor such as melanoma, head and neck, liver or kidney cancer. The CDR3 nucleotides read TGCGCCAGCAGCTTGATCACAGGGAAAGATGAGCAGTTCTTC. Translated: CASSLITGKDEQFF.